This T cell receptor beta chain stems from a study of post-analysis software for immune sequencing data. For the study at large: Secondary progressive, relapsing-remitting and progressive-relapsing multiple sclerosis were among the included disease courses. Study findings and constraints: Significantly lower normalized Chao1 diversity was found in patients with multiple sclerosis relative to controls. In patients, about 5 TRBV segments were more frequent than in controls, with TRBV5-6, TRBV5-1 and TRBV20-1 among them. Same-batch preparations were strongly co-clustered by F measure.

Trimming shortened V by 0 bases and J by 10 bases, and 19 bases separated the two germline ends. The CDR3 runs 17 residues. Germline V gene data show CDR1 as MNHEY and CDR2 as SMNVEV (reference sequence). cDNA libraries of TCR beta carried unique molecular identifiers. TCRdb itself ran the PCR reads through MiXCR, one entry per CDR3 protein. The sample contains 250,000 to 300,000 distinct CDR3 sequences, 36% of which appear only once. This clonotype was observed at least ten times. As yet, its antigen is unknown. This clonotype was obtained from a girl under 18 with multiple sclerosis. J is TRBJ1-6 and V is TRBV27, with D perhaps matching TRBD1 (6 bases). Sequences were obtained from blood. The CDR3 DNA is TGTGCCAGCAGTTTATCGGTTCCGGGGGGCAGCTGGTCACCCCTCCACTTT. Its protein is CASSLSVPGGSWSPLHF.